Presented here are 26 T cell receptor beta chains from one specimen sequenced in a study of blood T cell repertoires in COVID-19. The data were produced by immunoSEQ multiplex PCR, yet TCRdb's version contains in-frame clones alone and is incomplete. The sample holds about 36,000 clones; roughly 77% are singletons and the top ten take 35% to 45%. Sequences were obtained from peripheral blood. These receptors were collected from a human donor in a cohort sampled during active or convalescent COVID-19. The donor label of this sample is uncertain.

This clone was seen just once. The J gene is TRBJ1-2, the V gene TRBV29-1, with a tentative D call TRBD1 (6 bases). The germline V gene has CDR1 SQVTM and CDR2 ANQGSEA. The CDR3 is 11 amino acids. Between the trimmed V and J ends, which lost 4 bases and 6 bases, there was a span of 9 bases. Written as DNA, the CDR3 is TGCAGCGTTGCAGGGGCCGATGGCTACACCTTC. Translation: CSVAGADGYTF.

This clone appeared once. The chain couples TRBV19 to TRBJ2-1; 8 bases agree with TRBD2. V gave up 1 base and J gave up 8 bases; unmatched junction bases: 7. Germline values: CDR1 LNHDA, CDR2 SQIVND (reference sequence). The CDR3 length is 15 residues. CDR3 sequence reads: CASSIAAGGIDEQFF. The DNA of the CDR3 is TGTGCCAGTAGTATAGCTGCGGGAGGAATCGATGAGCAGTTCTTC. The full variable domain, in which reference TRBV19 and TRBJ2-1 provide the parts outside the CDR3, is DGGITQSPKYLFRKEGQNVTLSCEQNLNHDAMYWYRQDPGQGLRLIYYSQIVNDFQKGDIAEGYSVSREKKESFPLTVTSAQKNPTAFYLCASSIAAGGIDEQFFGPGTRLTVL.

This clone was recorded once. The chain uses TRBV19 and TRBJ1-5; no clear D. Germline V lookup: CDR1 LNHDA, CDR2 SQIVND (reference sequence). Trimming left V 6 bases short and J 5 bases short, with 14 bases between. The CDR3 is 14 residues long. The CDR3 loop reads CASSFEGRYQPQHF. The CDR3 DNA reads as TGTGCCAGTAGCTTCGAGGGTCGCTATCAGCCCCAGCATTTT. Together with reference TRBV19 and TRBJ1-5, the CDR3 gives the full variable domain: DGGITQSPKYLFRKEGQNVTLSCEQNLNHDAMYWYRQDPGQGLRLIYYSQIVNDFQKGDIAEGYSVSREKKESFPLTVTSAQKNPTAFYLCASSFEGRYQPQHFGDGTRLSIL.

This chain joins TRBV5-1 and TRBJ2-5; 7 bases are shared with TRBD2. Germline-derived CDR1 and CDR2 are SGHRS and YFSETQ. With 6 bases clipped from V and 5 bases from J, the junction kept 13 bases outside the gene matches. The CDR3 spans 15 residues. CDR3 region: CASTTQPAGEETQYF. CDR3 nucleotide sequence: TGCGCCAGCACCACCCAACCCGCGGGAGAGGAGACCCAGTACTTC.

This clone appeared many times. Other DNA variants within this sample encode the same CDR3. This chain joins TRBV4-3 and TRBJ2-7, with TRBD1 matching over 8 bases. Germline CDR1 and CDR2: LGHNA and YSLEER. The CDR3 runs 13 residues. V lost 3 bases, J lost 6 bases, and 4 bases stayed unmatched. CDR3 DNA sequence: TGCGCCAGCAGCCAGCGGACAGGGCGCGAGCAGTACTTC. Protein product: CASSQRTGREQYF.

The chain joins TRBV4-3 to TRBJ1-6, with D perhaps matching TRBD1 (6 bases). Germline V gene data show CDR1 as LGHNA and CDR2 as YSLEER. CDR3 size: 13 residues. V was pared by 1 base and J by 9 bases, with 7 bases between. The chain's CDR3 is CASSQVGGSPLHF. The CDR3 region has the DNA TGCGCCAGCAGCCAAGTAGGGGGTTCACCCCTCCACTTT.

The CDR3 loop is CASSPLGGRGGEQFF. CDR3 in DNA: TGTGCCAGCAGCCCCCTAGGCGGGAGAGGAGGTGAGCAGTTCTTC. J is TRBJ2-1 and V is TRBV11-2; the match to TRBD2 covers 7 bases. The ends lost 5 bases at V and 9 bases at J; junction bases unmatched: 13. The CDR3 runs to 15 residues. Per the germline V gene, CDR1 is SGHAT and CDR2 is FQNNGV.

This clone appeared a single time. The chain uses TRBV2 and TRBJ2-2; D might be TRBD2 (6 bases). The CDR3 loop spans 14 amino acids. Germline CDR1 SNHLY, CDR2 FYNNEI. V was pared by 4 bases and J by 5 bases, with 11 bases between. CDR3 residues: CASSVGGETGELFF. The CDR3 bases are TGTGCCAGCAGTGTAGGAGGGGAGACCGGGGAGCTGTTTTTT.

This chain connects TRBV6-5 to TRBJ2-7; TRBD2 is a possible D gene (6 bases). Looked up from germline, CDR1 is MNHEY and CDR2 is SVGAGI. The CDR3 covers 12 residues. Trimming took off 8 bases at V and 4 bases at J, with 12 bases between the two ends. The DNA of the CDR3 is TGTGCCAGCTGGGACTTCCCTTACGAGCAGTACTTC. As protein: CASWDFPYEQYF.

The chain joins TRBV24-1 to TRBJ2-5, with 9 positions matching TRBD1. CDR1 is KGHDR and CDR2 is SFDVKD in the germline V gene. The CDR3 has 16 amino acids. The J segment lost 5 bases and the V segment lost 3 bases, leaving 9 bases of the junction unmatched. CDR3 region: CATSDAGTGLGETQYF. The CDR3, as DNA: TGTGCCACCAGTGATGCCGGGACAGGGTTAGGCGAGACCCAGTACTTC.

The count of this clone is one. No conserved phenylalanine or tryptophan is present at the end of the CDR3, so a read error is the likely explanation. The V gene is TRBV5-8, the J gene TRBJ1-2; no definite D call. The germline V and J ends were trimmed by 5 bases and 0 bases, with 11 bases remaining between them. The germline CDR1 and CDR2 sequences are SGHTS and YDEGEE. This CDR3 comprises 14 residues. The CDR3 is CASSRRPPNYGYTL. In nucleotides, the CDR3 is TGTGCCAGCAGTCGACGGCCACCTAACTATGGCTACACCCTC.

The J gene is TRBJ1-5, the V gene TRBV30; D gene uncertain. CDR3 length: 13 amino acids. V was trimmed by 0 bases and J by 7 bases, leaving 10 bases between them. The germline CDR1 and CDR2 sequences are GTSNPN and SVGIG (reference sequence). Here the CDR3 reads CAWSVGLGQPQHF. CDR3 DNA sequence: TGTGCCTGGAGTGTAGGACTCGGGCAGCCCCAGCATTTT. Full variable domain (rest looked up from reference TRBV30 and TRBJ1-5): SQTIHQWPATLVQPVGSPLSLECTVEGTSNPNLYWYRQAAGRGLQLLFYSVGIGQISSEVPQNLSASRPQDRQFILSSKKLLLSDSGFYLCAWSVGLGQPQHFGDGTRLSIL.

V usage is TRBV27 and J usage is TRBJ2-1, with D possibly matching TRBD1 (6 bases). V gave up 8 bases and J gave up 8 bases, with 19 bases separating them. CDR1 is MNHEY and CDR2 is SMNVEV in the germline V gene (reference sequence). This CDR3 spans 14 amino acids. CDR3 residues: CASGRRGYDYEQFF. CDR3 sequence (DNA): TGTGCCAGCGGAAGAAGGGGGTATGACTATGAGCAGTTCTTC.

The chain links TRBV6-6 to TRBJ1-4; no clear D. Germline CDR1 and CDR2: MNHNY and SVGAGI (reference sequence). The V and J ends lost 6 bases and 0 bases respectively, with 11 bases between them. This CDR3 has 15 residues. CDR3 sequence reads: CASRVTSATNEKLFF. CDR3 DNA: TGTGCCAGCAGAGTGACATCTGCAACTAATGAAAAACTGTTTTTT.

The chain combines TRBV18 with TRBJ2-7; 9 nucleotides agree with TRBD2. The CDR3 extends over 13 amino acids. The germline gives CDR1 KGHSH, CDR2 LQKENI. V was pared by 6 bases and J by 0 bases, with 0 bases of the junction left unmatched. CDR3 region: CASSSGSSYEQYF. CDR3 coding DNA: TGTGCCAGCTCTAGCGGGAGCTCCTACGAGCAGTACTTC.

This clone has just one count. The chain couples TRBV2 to TRBJ1-2; D unclear. Germline lookup yields CDR1 SNHLY and CDR2 FYNNEI. V was pared by 6 bases and J by 4 bases, with 6 bases between. The CDR3 is 11 amino acids. CDR3 DNA: TGTGCCAGCAGCCCTAGCTATGGCTACACCTTC. As protein: CASSPSYGYTF.

The J gene is TRBJ2-5, the V gene TRBV24-1; 8 bases are a match to TRBD2. Germline V gives CDR1 KGHDR, CDR2 SFDVKD. The CDR3 sequence is 14 residues long. The junction had 4 bases not matched to a gene; V was cut back by 3 bases and J by 5 bases. CDR3: CATSDPGGRETQYF. The CDR3 DNA sequence: TGTGCCACCAGTGATCCGGGGGGGAGGGAGACCCAGTACTTC.

The chain uses TRBV30 and TRBJ1-1, with no clear D. Trimming stripped 2 bases from V and 4 bases from J, with 5 bases between. This CDR3 spans 11 amino acids. Germline loops: CDR1 GTSNPN, CDR2 SVGIG (reference sequence). CDR3 sequence reads: CAWSPRTEAFF. Here the CDR3 DNA reads TGTGCCTGGAGTCCCCGCACTGAAGCTTTCTTT. Full variable domain (rest looked up from reference TRBV30 and TRBJ1-1): SQTIHQWPATLVQPVGSPLSLECTVEGTSNPNLYWYRQAAGRGLQLLFYSVGIGQISSEVPQNLSASRPQDRQFILSSKKLLLSDSGFYLCAWSPRTEAFFGQGTRLTVV.

CDR3 DNA: TGTGCCAGCAGCCAAGGGCAGGGTGCTTCACCCCTCCACTTT. This encodes CASSQGQGASPLHF. V gene TRBV3-1 (or the pseudogene TRBV3-2) combines with J gene TRBJ1-6; weak D call: TRBD1 (5 bases). CDR1 LGHDT and CDR2 YNNKEL come from the germline V gene (reference sequence). This CDR3 has 14 amino acids. Trimming stripped 1 base from V and 9 bases from J, with 10 bases between.

The chain employs TRBV29-1 and TRBJ1-1, with 7 bases fitting TRBD1. This CDR3 has 14 residues. Germline CDR1 reads SQVTM; CDR2 reads ANQGSEA. Unmatched junction bases numbered 8, after V lost 7 bases and J lost 0 bases. The CDR3 nucleotides read TGCAGCGCTGCCCCAGGGGGGATGAACACTGAAGCTTTCTTT. It codes for CSAAPGGMNTEAFF.

The CDR3 nucleotides read TGTGCCAGCAGGGAACAGGGAAACGCGAACACCGGGGAGCTGTTTTTT. This translates into CASREQGNANTGELFF. The V gene is TRBV27, the J gene TRBJ2-2; tentative D call: TRBD1 (6 bases). The CDR3 loop spans 16 amino acids. Germline lookup yields CDR1 MNHEY and CDR2 SMNVEV (reference sequence). Trimming cost V 6 bases and J 0 bases, with 14 bases left between them.

The CDR3 protein is CSTGNTEAFF. In DNA form, the CDR3 reads TGCAGCACAGGGAATACTGAAGCTTTCTTT. The chain recombines TRBV20-1 with TRBJ1-1, with TRBD1 as a possible D gene (6 bases). This CDR3 is 10 amino acids long. Germline V gene lookup returns CDR1 DFQATT and CDR2 SNEGSKA (reference sequence).

This chain connects TRBV4-2 to TRBJ2-7; 10 nucleotides match TRBD1. V gave up 4 bases and J gave up 6 bases; unmatched junction bases: 9. CDR1 is LGHNA, CDR2 YNFKEQ, per germline. This CDR3 region has 15 residues. CDR3 DNA sequence: TGTGCCAGCAGCCTTGGAGCAGGACAGGGGGGCGAGCAGTACTTC. It is translated as CASSLGAGQGGEQYF.

V and J are TRBV7-8 and TRBJ1-5; D might be TRBD1 (6 bases). V shed 2 bases and J shed 6 bases, with 8 bases lying between them. Germline V lookup: CDR1 SGHVS, CDR2 FQNEAQ. The CDR3 has 13 residues. The CDR3, as DNA: TGTGCCAGCAGCTTACAAGGGGGTCAGCCCCAGCATTTT. Translating gives CASSLQGGQPQHF. The whole variable domain, remainder taken from reference TRBV7-8 and TRBJ1-5, is GAGVSQSPRYKVAKRGQDVALRCDPISGHVSLFWYQQALGQGPEFLTYFQNEAQLDKSGLPSDRFFAERPEGSVSTLKIQRTQQEDSAVYLCASSLQGGQPQHFGDGTRLSIL.

V and J are TRBV7-2 and TRBJ1-1; D gene uncertain. V lost 3 bases to trimming and J lost 2 bases, with 4 bases between them. This CDR3 has 12 residues. The germline CDR1 and CDR2 sequences are SGHTA and FQGNSA. CDR3 coding DNA: TGTGCCAGCAGCTTGACAAACACTGAAGCTTTCTTT. This encodes CASSLTNTEAFF.

The V gene is TRBV5-5, the J gene TRBJ2-1, with D possibly matching TRBD2 (5 bases). The germline CDR1 and CDR2 sequences are SGHKS and YYEKEE (reference sequence). The V end was cut by 0 bases, the J end by 7 bases, with 14 bases between. The length of the CDR3 is 15 residues. CDR3 sequence reads: CASSLGGVRSNEQFF. The CDR3 region has the DNA TGTGCCAGCAGCTTGGGGGGAGTAAGGAGTAATGAGCAGTTCTTC.